Reported below is one T cell receptor (beta chain). Its matching antigen is unknown. The germline CDR1 and CDR2 sequences are SGHTA and FQGNSA. The CDR3 covers 15 residues. J lost 4 bases, V lost 5 bases, and 9 bases had no gene match. How the authors handled the data: Filtering differed, since immunoSEQ gave only junction sequences and no quality scores. Sequenced by immunoSEQ multiplex PCR; TCRdb stores in-frame clones only, minus some. D and trimming were read from the DNA, whereas the V and J calls and clone size are those reported in that table. The sample lists about half a million clones, 77% occurring once. The data originate from a study of shared clonotypes between healthy human individuals. Regarding the study as a whole: Only blood was sampled; tissue repertoires likely differ.

This rearrangement joins TRBV7-2 to TRBJ1-1, with 8 nucleotides matching TRBD1. The sequence came from a woman aged 40 to 50 in good health. Some clones in this sample may be carry-over from other donors' samples. Source material: PBMCs. CDR3 in DNA: TGTGCCAGCAGCCCACAAGGACAGGGAGGCACTGAAGCTTTCTTT. Translating gives CASSPQGQGGTEAFF.